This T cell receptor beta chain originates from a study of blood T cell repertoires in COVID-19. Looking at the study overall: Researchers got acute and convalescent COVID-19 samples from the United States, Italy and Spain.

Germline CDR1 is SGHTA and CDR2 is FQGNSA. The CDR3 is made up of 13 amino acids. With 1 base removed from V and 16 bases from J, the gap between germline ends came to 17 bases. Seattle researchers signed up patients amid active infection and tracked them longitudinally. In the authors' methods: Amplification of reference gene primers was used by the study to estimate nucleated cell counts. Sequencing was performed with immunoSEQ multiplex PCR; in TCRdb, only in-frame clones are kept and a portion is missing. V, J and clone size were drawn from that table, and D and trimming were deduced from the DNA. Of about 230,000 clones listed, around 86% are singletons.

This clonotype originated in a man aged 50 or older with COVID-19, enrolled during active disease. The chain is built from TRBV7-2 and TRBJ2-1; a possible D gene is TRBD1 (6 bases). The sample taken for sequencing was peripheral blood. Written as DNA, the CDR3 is TGTGCCAGCAGCTTAGGGACAGTCGAGCGTTTTTTCTTC. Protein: CASSLGTVERFFF. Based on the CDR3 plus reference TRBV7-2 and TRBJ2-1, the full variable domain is GAGVSQSPSNKVTEKGKDVELRCDPISGHTALYWYRQSLGQGLEFLIYFQGNSAPDKSGLPSDRFSAERTGGSVSTLTIQRTQQEDSAVYLCASSLGTVERFFFGPGTRLTVL.